Given below is one T cell receptor (beta chain) in context. Clones were read by immunoSEQ multiplex PCR, and TCRdb kept only the in-frame ones, dropping some. The table has approximately 98,000 clones, approximately 80% seen once. This entry comes from a study of blood T cell repertoires in COVID-19. The CDR3 is 17 amino acids. The germline CDR1 and CDR2 sequences are SNHLY and FYNNEI. After removal of 7 bases from V and 9 bases from J, the junction contained 18 bases not matched to a gene. The receptor comes from an older woman with acute or convalescent COVID-19. Sequenced input: peripheral blood. This sequence joins TRBV2 and TRBJ2-1; 10 nucleotides match TRBD2. CDR3 sequence reads: CASTPPVAGGSLREQFF. CDR3 coding DNA: TGTGCCAGCACTCCCCCTGTAGCGGGAGGCTCACTTCGTGAGCAGTTCTTC.